Listed below are T cell receptor beta chains from one sample, sequenced in a study of blood T cell repertoires in COVID-19. Only in-frame clones appear in the TCRdb table, and some are missing; sequencing was by immunoSEQ multiplex PCR. The sample lists approximately 300,000 clones; under 90% were seen once. The sequenced sample consisted of peripheral blood. Every receptor here comes from a woman aged 30 to 39 with COVID-19, enrolled during active disease. Each CDR3 is given with its conserved first and last residue. A D gene is named only where the DNA matches it firmly. Rows give clone size only sometimes, using once, few, many, or a class for an expanded clone.

>.|TRBJ1-5|TRBV6-5|TRBD1
TGTGCCAGCAGTTACGGGGACAGGGGCGGACAGCCCCAGCATTTT
CASSYGDRGGQPQHF
>.|TRBJ2-1|TRBV2|TRBD1
TGTGCCAGCAGTGAAGACGCGGGACAGGGTTACAATGAGCAGTTCTTC
CASSEDAGQGYNEQFF
>.|TRBJ2-3|TRBV19|.
TGTGCCAGTACCCCTCTAGGGGGCACAGATACGCAGTATTTT
CASTPLGGTDTQYF
>.|TRBJ2-1|TRBV7-9|.
TGTGCCAGCAGCTGGCGGGACGGCAAGTCTAATGAGCAGTTCTTC
CASSWRDGKSNEQFF
>.|TRBJ1-1|TRBV6-2/TRBV6-3|.
TGTGCCAGCAGTAGACCGGGGGGTGAAGCTTTCTTT
CASSRPGGEAFF
>.|TRBJ1-5|TRBV19|TRBD1
TGTGCCAGTAGTATACTCGGGACAGGGGGTATCCAGCCCCAGCATTTT
CASSILGTGGIQPQHF
>.|TRBJ2-5|TRBV7-2|.
TGTGCCAGCAGCTTAGGGGCTGGGGCCGCGGCGGCCCAGTACTTC
CASSLGAGAAAAQYF
>.|TRBJ1-4|TRBV28|.
TGTGCCAGCGGAACAGCAACTAATGAAAAACTGTTTTTT
CASGTATNEKLFF
>.|TRBJ1-1|TRBV28|.
TGTGCCAGCAGGTACAGCAGTAACACTGAAGCTTTCTTT
CASRYSSNTEAFF
>.|TRBJ2-2|TRBV7-9|.
TGTGCCAGCAGCTTAGATAGCACCGGGGAGCTGTTTTTT
CASSLDSTGELFF
>.|TRBJ1-1|TRBV29-1|.
TGCAGCGCACAACAGGGCTGGGCTGAAGCTTTCTTT
CSAQQGWAEAFF
>.|TRBJ1-1|TRBV5-6|.
TGTGCCAGCAGCCCCTTCCGCGGAAACACTGAAGCTTTCTTT
CASSPFRGNTEAFF
>.|TRBJ1-2|TRBV29-1|TRBD1
TGCAGCGTTGAAAATCCCCTGGGGACAGATTATGGCTACACCTTC
CSVENPLGTDYGYTF
>.|TRBJ1-4|TRBV5-6|.
TGTGCCAGCAGCGGGGTAGGAGGTGAAAAACTGTTTTTT
CASSGVGGEKLFF
>once|TRBJ1-2|TRBV7-9|.
TGTGCCAGCAGCGTCGGGGGTGGCGATGGCTACACCTTC
CASSVGGGDGYTF
>.|TRBJ1-1|TRBV19|TRBD1
TGTGCCAGTAGTGTGGCCCCAGGGGGAACTGAAGCTTTCTTT
CASSVAPGGTEAFF
>once|TRBJ1-1|TRBV28|.
TGTGCCAGCAGTTTTTATCGGAACACTGAAGCTTTCTTT
CASSFYRNTEAFF
>.|TRBJ2-5|TRBV2|.
TGTGCCAGCAGCGGGACTCCTCCCTCCAAGACCCAGTACTTC
CASSGTPPSKTQYF
>.|TRBJ1-6|TRBV13|TRBD1
TGTGCCAGCAGCTTAGGGGACAGGGGGGCTTCACCCCTCCACTTT
CASSLGDRGASPLHF
>.|TRBJ1-1|TRBV10-3|.
TGTGCCATCAGAAGACAGAGTAACACTGAAGCTTTCTTT
CAIRRQSNTEAFF
>once|TRBJ1-1|TRBV3-1/TRBV3-2|.
TGTGCCAGCAGCCAGGAAGGGGAGAACACTGAAGCTTTCTTT
CASSQEGENTEAFF
>.|TRBJ1-2|TRBV5-4|TRBD1
TGTGCCAGCAGCTTTTTGACCGGGACAGGGATTGGCTACACCTTC
CASSFLTGTGIGYTF
>.|TRBJ2-2|TRBV11-2|.
TGTGCCAGTGCGGGGAGCCGCGGCGGGGAGCTGTTTTTT
CASAGSRGGELFF
>.|TRBJ1-2|TRBV2|TRBD1
TGTGCCAGCAGTCGAGACGGACAGGTCTATGGCTACACCTTC
CASSRDGQVYGYTF
>.|TRBJ1-1|TRBV5-1|.
TGCGCCAGCAGGCGGGGGACGAACACTGAAGCTTTCTTT
CASRRGTNTEAFF
>once|TRBJ2-1|TRBV7-8|TRBD2
TGTGCCAGCAGCTTATGGTCTAGCGGGGTCCGATACAATGAGCAGTTCTTC
CASSLWSSGVRYNEQFF
>.|TRBJ1-1|TRBV28|TRBD1
TGTGCCAGCAGCCTCCGGGACAGGGGGCGGAATACTGAAGCTTTCTTT
CASSLRDRGRNTEAFF
>.|TRBJ2-2|TRBV2|TRBD2
TGTGCCAGCAATTTCGGCGGGAGTGCCACCGGGGAGCTGTTTTTT
CASNFGGSATGELFF
>.|TRBJ2-7|TRBV7-2|.
TGTGCCAGCACCCTCTCGGTATCGGACGAGCAGTACTTC
CASTLSVSDEQYF
>.|TRBJ2-2|TRBV19|TRBD2
TGTGCCAGTAGACCCCTAGCGGGGGAAAACACCGGGGAGCTGTTTTTT
CASRPLAGENTGELFF
>.|TRBJ2-5|TRBV18|TRBD2
TGTGCCAGCTCAGCGAAAAAGGGACTAGCGGGGACAGAGACCCAGTACTTC
CASSAKKGLAGTETQYF
>.|TRBJ2-2|TRBV3-1/TRBV3-2|.
TGTGCCAGCAGCTTCGGGTCGGCTGGGAACACCGGGGAGCTGTTTTTT
CASSFGSAGNTGELFF
>.|TRBJ1-1|TRBV15|.
TGTGCCACCAGCAGACAGGGTGGTCGCGCTGAAGCTTTCTTT
CATSRQGGRAEAFF
>.|TRBJ2-5|TRBV7-2|.
TGTGCCAGCAGCTTAACTAGCCTTGTGGAGACCCAGTACTTC
CASSLTSLVETQYF
>.|TRBJ1-1|TRBV6-5|.
TGTGCCAGCAACCTCAGGGATGGTGAAGCTTTCTTT
CASNLRDGEAFF
>.|TRBJ2-1|TRBV10-3|TRBD2
TGTGCCATCAGTGATAGGACTAGCGACAATGAGCAGTTCTTC
CAISDRTSDNEQFF
>.|TRBJ1-4|TRBV5-4|TRBD1
TGTGCCAGCAGCTTGGATGGGACAGCCCAAAAACTGTTTTTT
CASSLDGTAQKLFF
>.|TRBJ2-3|TRBV7-2|.
TGTGCCAGCAGCGGCGGGGCGACTGAAGGCACAGATACGCAGTATTTT
CASSGGATEGTDTQYF
>.|TRBJ1-2|TRBV7-9|TRBD1
TGTGCCAGCAGCTTAGCGGGACAGGTCCTCGATGGCTACACCTTC
CASSLAGQVLDGYTF
>.|TRBJ2-3|TRBV27|.
TGTGCCAGCAGTCCCACTGACAGGTCAGATACGCAGTATTTT
CASSPTDRSDTQYF
>.|TRBJ2-3|TRBV2|TRBD2
TGTGCCAGCAGTGAAGCGCCGGCTAGCGGGGGGGCGGATACGCAGTATTTT
CASSEAPASGGADTQYF
>.|TRBJ1-2|TRBV6-6|TRBD1
TGTGCCAGCATAAAGAGGGGACAGGGGGCGCTTGGCTACACCTTC
CASIKRGQGALGYTF
>.|TRBJ2-1|TRBV19|.
TGTGCCAGTAGTATAAGTTTAGGGGGGACAGTATTCAATGAGCAGTTCTTC
CASSISLGGTVFNEQFF
>.|TRBJ2-3|TRBV24-1|.
TGTGCCACCAGTGATTTGCAAGGGGCCCTGGGAGATACGCAGTATTTT
CATSDLQGALGDTQYF
>.|TRBJ2-1|TRBV2|TRBD2
TGTGCCAGCAGTGCGGCGGGGGGGCGCAATGAGCAGTTCTTC
CASSAAGGRNEQFF
>.|TRBJ2-2|TRBV21-1|.
TGTGCCAGCAGCAAAGCTAATGGCGGGGGCCACACCGGGGAGCTGTTTTTT
CASSKANGGGHTGELFF
>.|TRBJ1-6|TRBV4-3|.
TGCGCCAGCAGCCAAGATCTGGGCAGCTATTCACCCCTCCACTTT
CASSQDLGSYSPLHF
>.|TRBJ2-3|TRBV4-2|TRBD2
TGTGCCAGCAGCCAAGAACCAGCGGGGAACACAGATACGCAGTATTTT
CASSQEPAGNTDTQYF
>.|TRBJ1-6|TRBV6-5|.
TGTGCCAGCAGAAATACAGGGATCCGTTCACCCCTCCACTTT
CASRNTGIRSPLHF